Listed below are T cell receptor beta chains from one sample, sequenced in a study of OX40 agonist ivuxolimab in advanced cancers. This table comes from immunoSEQ multiplex PCR, and its TCRdb copy is limited to in-frame clones, with some not included. The sample yields 25,000 to 30,000 clones, about 85% seen once. The source material was CD4+ or CD8+ T cells sorted from blood, sampled in a trial of the OX40 agonist ivuxolimab. All receptors come from an adult with an advanced solid tumor such as melanoma, head and neck, liver or kidney cancer. Both conserved end residues are trimmed from each CDR3. A D gene is named only where the DNA matches it firmly.

V,J,D,CDR3
TRBV7-8,TRBJ2-7,NA,ASSLDPNEQY
TRBV30,TRBJ2-7,TRBD2,AWAFSGGLYEQY
TRBV5-1,TRBJ2-1,TRBD2,ASTIWTSGDNEQF
TRBV28,TRBJ2-3,TRBD2,ASRPLAGGLDTQY
TRBV11-3,TRBJ2-7,NA,ASSYGYEQY
TRBV7-8,TRBJ2-7,NA,ASSLPGTELSYEQY
TRBV7-2,TRBJ2-7,TRBD1,ASSPGTVTYEQY
TRBV7-2,NA,TRBD2,ASSFSGSPHEQY
TRBV19,TRBJ1-4,TRBD1,ASSIPGQASNEKLF
TRBV27,TRBJ1-3,TRBD1,ASSLSGPPGQRSVNAIY
TRBV5-4,TRBJ2-7,TRBD2,ASSPGTTLDQY
TRBV7-2,TRBJ1-6,TRBD1,ASSRTGGHNSPLH
TRBV25-1,TRBJ2-1,TRBD2,ASSDETSGKTYNEQF
TRBV19,TRBJ1-5,NA,ASSIFFRTDNQPQH
TRBV7-9,TRBJ2-7,TRBD1,ASSRGQGGEQY
TRBV6-6,TRBJ1-1,NA,ASSSRAGSLAF
TRBV5-6,TRBJ2-7,TRBD1,ASSLERGQSSYEQY
TRBV27,TRBJ2-1,NA,ATLRVGSSYNEQF
TRBV11-2,TRBJ1-4,NA,ASSSWGEKLF
TRBV11-2,TRBJ2-3,TRBD1,AEGANTDTQY
TRBV7-9,TRBJ2-5,TRBD1,ASSATGGYQETQY
TRBV29-1,TRBJ2-7,TRBD2,SVLGEASGTKEQY
TRBV7-7,TRBJ2-2,TRBD2,ASSPGNSGRFTGNTGELF
TRBV7-9,TRBJ2-7,NA,ASSLGGLGTYEQY
TRBV9,TRBJ2-2,NA,ASSGDSGELF
TRBV5-6,TRBJ1-4,NA,ASSLLGEKLF
TRBV19,TRBJ2-7,NA,ASSIALPYEQY
TRBV27,TRBJ1-4,NA,ASSLVRGGNEKLF
TRBV29-1,TRBJ1-2,NA,SVSSTASSQNYGYT
TRBV6-1,TRBJ2-7,NA,ASSSWGRGIGEQY
TRBV11-2,TRBJ2-7,NA,ASSLATASSYEQY
TRBV6-1,TRBJ2-3,NA,ASSEDGGYGTDTQY
TRBV14,TRBJ2-7,NA,ASSQDRTYEQY
TRBV9,TRBJ1-2,TRBD1,ASSVGTGINYGYT
TRBV6-5,TRBJ1-2,NA,ASSFGSSYGYT
TRBV7-9,TRBJ2-1,TRBD1,ASSSPGQGLYNEQF
TRBV5-3,TRBJ1-4,TRBD1,ARSLAGDRGEKLF
TRBV6-6,TRBJ1-4,NA,ASSYSGGNEKLF
TRBV6-5,TRBJ2-3,NA,ASSSGSTDTQY
TRBV19,TRBJ2-1,NA,ASSIAGPGGEQF
TRBV11-3,TRBJ2-1,TRBD2,ASSLGPSGSSYNEQF
TRBV7-9,TRBJ2-1,TRBD1,ASSLASGTGVVDEQF
TRBV28,TRBJ2-3,NA,ASSFSDGYTDTQY
TRBV7-9,TRBJ2-7,TRBD1,ASSPVGRGQIYEQY